Following are 15 T cell receptor beta chains from one sample sequenced in a study of identifying expanded T cells in peripheral blood. Some clones are missing from TCRdb's copy, which holds only in-frame ones; the method was immunoSEQ multiplex PCR. Of about 85,000 clones detected, about 88% appear once; the ten largest clones hold 2.8%. Input material: blood. All receptors come from a person aged 18 to 75 in good health.

CDR3 sequence: CASSERAGVFEQYF. CDR3 nucleotides: TGCGCCAGCAGTGAGAGGGCAGGGGTTTTCGAGCAGTACTTC. The gene calls are TRBV10-2 and TRBJ2-7, with D perhaps TRBD1 (6 bases). Trimming left V 2 bases short and J 6 bases short, with 14 bases between. The CDR3 contains 14 residues. The germline V gene has CDR1 WSHSY and CDR2 SAAADI.

This clone was seen a handful of times. J is TRBJ1-5 and V is TRBV30; TRBD1 might be the D (6 bases). The CDR3 totals 13 residues. V lost 1 base and J 5 bases, leaving 9 bases between the germline ends. Germline V gene data show CDR1 as GTSNPN and CDR2 as SVGIG (reference sequence). The CDR3 bases are TGTGCCTGGAGTGCAAACAGGGATCAGCCCCAGCATTTT. It is translated as CAWSANRDQPQHF.

This clone was observed a handful of times. J is TRBJ1-6 and V is TRBV5-8; possibly TRBD1 for D (5 bases). This CDR3 region has 18 residues. CDR1 and CDR2 from the germline V gene are SGHTS and YDEGEE. The V and J ends lost 2 bases and 10 bases respectively, with 25 bases between them. CDR3 coding DNA: TGTGCCAGCAGCTTCGATGGGGGAAGGCCCCGCGGCACGTCACCCCTCCACTTT. This encodes CASSFDGGRPRGTSPLHF.

V is TRBV5-1 and J is TRBJ2-1; no firm D call. CDR3 length: 11 amino acids. Germline CDR1 reads SGHRS; CDR2 reads YFSETQ. V lost 7 bases and J lost 5, with 7 bases in between. CDR3 coding DNA: TGCGCCAGCCAAGGCGACAATGAGCAGTTCTTC. It translates to CASQGDNEQFF.

The rearrangement uses TRBV10-3 and TRBJ1-6; D gene uncertain. The CDR3 has 13 residues. Germline CDR1 reads ENHRY; CDR2 reads SYGVKD. The ends were cut back, 0 bases at V and 7 bases at J, with 4 bases in the middle. CDR3 nucleotides: TGTGCCATCAGTGAGTCTGAAAATTCACCCCTCCACTTT. Protein sequence: CAISESENSPLHF.

The J gene is TRBJ2-4, the V gene TRBV5-4; D perhaps matches TRBD2 (6 bases). Per germline, CDR1 SGHNT and CDR2 YYREEE (reference sequence). The CDR3 loop spans 14 amino acids. The ends were cut back, 2 bases at V and 0 bases at J, with 6 bases in the middle. The CDR3 nucleotides are TGTGCCAGCAGCTTCGGGGGAGCCAAAAACATTCAGTACTTC. As protein: CASSFGGAKNIQYF.

This sequence joins TRBV5-1 and TRBJ2-3, with a tentative D call TRBD2 (6 bases). Germline CDR1 is SGHRS and CDR2 is YFSETQ. CDR3 length equals 16 residues. V dropped 0 bases and J dropped 1 base, with 12 bases sitting between them. The CDR3 DNA is TGCGCCAGCAGCTTGGGTTCGGGGGTGGGCACAGATACGCAGTATTTT. Translating gives CASSLGSGVGTDTQYF.

The gene calls are TRBV10-3 and TRBJ1-2; 7 positions agree with TRBD1. This CDR3 contains 13 residues. The junction had 2 bases not matched to a gene; V was cut back by 4 bases and J by 3 bases. Germline lookup yields CDR1 ENHRY and CDR2 SYGVKD. CDR3 in DNA: TGTGCCATCAGTGGAACAGGGGACTATGGCTACACCTTC. This gives the protein CAISGTGDYGYTF.

The gene calls are TRBV28 and TRBJ1-4, with 7 bases lining up with TRBD1. Germline lookup yields CDR1 MDHEN and CDR2 SYDVKM. This CDR3 is 16 amino acids long. V dropped 4 bases and J dropped 6; count of bases not matched to a gene: 11. The CDR3 DNA sequence: TGTGCCAGCAGTTCCTACCTGACAGGGCTGGATGAAAAACTGTTTTTT. Its translation: CASSSYLTGLDEKLFF.

The V gene is TRBV10-3, the J gene TRBJ2-1; D is unresolved. The CDR3 extends over 12 amino acids. The germline V gene encodes CDR1 ENHRY and CDR2 SYGVKD. Trimming shortened V by 0 bases and J by 6 bases, and 3 bases separated the two germline ends. Written as DNA, the CDR3 is TGTGCCATCAGTGAGTCGAGCAATGAGCAGTTCTTC. It codes for CAISESSNEQFF.

The V and J genes are TRBV28 and TRBJ1-4; unclear D gene. This CDR3 comprises 16 residues. The germline CDR1 and CDR2 sequences are MDHEN and SYDVKM. V lost 2 bases and J lost 0, with 10 bases in between. CDR3 DNA sequence: TGTGCCAGCAGTTTAGGATCAAGGACAACTAATGAAAAACTGTTTTTT. Translating it yields CASSLGSRTTNEKLFF.

The chain joins TRBV13 to TRBJ1-2; D is ambiguous. Germline V gene data show CDR1 as PRHDT and CDR2 as FYEKMQ (reference sequence). The V end lost 0 bases, the J end lost 6 bases, and 14 bases lay between the germline ends. The CDR3 extends over 15 amino acids. The chain's CDR3 is CASSLGWGVEDGYTF. CDR3 DNA sequence: TGTGCCAGCAGCTTAGGCTGGGGAGTAGAAGATGGCTACACCTTC.

The chain carries TRBV2 and TRBJ1-1; D possibly corresponds to TRBD1 (6 bases). Germline CDR1 reads SNHLY; CDR2 reads FYNNEI. V lost 6 bases and J 5 bases, leaving 13 bases between the germline ends. The CDR3 has 13 amino acids. Written as DNA, the CDR3 is TGTGCCAGCAGGCAGGGGCTGGGGACTGAAGCTTTCTTT. Translated, it gives CASRQGLGTEAFF.

The table lists this clone with a count of one. The chain links TRBV9 to TRBJ2-2, with D tentatively TRBD1 or TRBD2 (6 bases each). From germline, CDR1 is SGDLS and CDR2 YYNGEE. V lost 0 bases to trimming and J lost 12 bases, with 9 bases between them. The CDR3 length is 12 residues. The CDR3 here is CASSVEGGKLFF. Written as DNA, the CDR3 is TGTGCCAGCAGCGTAGAAGGGGGGAAGCTGTTTTTT.

This clone was recorded a few times. The V and J genes are TRBV18 and TRBJ1-5, with 7 bases that match TRBD1. CDR3 length equals 14 residues. Germline V gene sequence: CDR1 KGHSH, CDR2 LQKENI. With V trimmed by 5 bases and J by 5 bases, 6 bases remained unmatched. The CDR3: CASSSGDSHQPQHF. The CDR3 DNA is TGTGCCAGCTCATCGGGGGACAGCCATCAGCCCCAGCATTTT.